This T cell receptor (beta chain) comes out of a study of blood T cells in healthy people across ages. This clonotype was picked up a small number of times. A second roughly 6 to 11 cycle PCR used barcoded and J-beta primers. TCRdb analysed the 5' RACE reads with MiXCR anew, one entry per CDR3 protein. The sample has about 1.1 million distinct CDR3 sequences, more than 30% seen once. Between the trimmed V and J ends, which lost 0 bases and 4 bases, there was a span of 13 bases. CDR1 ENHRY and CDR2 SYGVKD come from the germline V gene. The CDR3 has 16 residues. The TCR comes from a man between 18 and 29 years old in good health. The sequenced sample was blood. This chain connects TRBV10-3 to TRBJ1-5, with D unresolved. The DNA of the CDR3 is TGTGCCATCAGTGAGTCGATAGGCTCCGAAAATCAGCCCCAGCATTTT. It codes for CAISESIGSENQPQHF.